This T cell receptor (beta chain) originates from a study of shared clonotypes between healthy human individuals. The length of the CDR3 is 13 residues. CDR1 MDHEN and CDR2 SYDVKM come from the germline V gene. V was clipped by 2 bases and J by 8 bases, with 12 bases between them. Assay: immunoSEQ multiplex PCR; the TCRdb copy retains only in-frame clones and omits some. The sample carries approximately 2,300,000 clones, roughly 90% recorded once. This chain links TRBV28 with TRBJ1-2; the D gene is possibly TRBD1 (5 bases). The origin of this receptor is a man aged 18 to 30 in good health. Some clones in this sample may be carry-over from other donors' samples. The source material was naive CD4+ T cells from PBMCs. As to subset: CD45RA+ positively selected. The CDR3 loop is CASSLVGGEGYTF. The CDR3 DNA follows: TGTGCCAGCAGTTTAGTAGGAGGGGAGGGCTACACCTTC.